One sample yielded the 30 T cell receptor beta chains listed below, sequenced in a study of T cells in Graves' hyperthyroidism and ophthalmopathy. Amplification targeted TCR beta CDR3 regions from RNA transcripts. HTBI primers were employed in a first-round RT-PCR of the TCR CDR3. TCRdb re-called the multiplex PCR reads with MiXCR, one entry per CDR3 protein. The data hold 550,000 to 600,000 distinct CDR3 sequences, with about 45% observed a single time. Sequenced input: peripheral blood or thyroid tissue (not recorded which). The source is an adult woman with Graves' disease, either hyperthyroidism or ophthalmopathy (not recorded which).

The chain links TRBV10-3 to TRBJ2-7; 9 bases map to TRBD1. The length of the CDR3 is 17 residues. V lost 7 bases and J lost 6; bases outside the gene matches: 19. Germline assignment: CDR1 ENHRY and CDR2 SYGVKD. CDR3 region: CAINEGAVGTGCPEQYF. DNA for the CDR3: TGTGCCATCAACGAGGGGGCGGTCGGGACAGGGTGTCCCGAGCAGTACTTC.

In this sample, this clonotype turned up many times. The rearrangement joins TRBV20-1 to TRBJ1-5, with 8 positions matching TRBD1. This CDR3 comprises 17 residues. In germline, CDR1 is DFQATT, CDR2 SNEGSKA (reference sequence). V lost 3 bases to trimming and J lost 4 bases; unmatched junction nucleotides: 14. The CDR3 reads CSARANRGIWENQPQHF. CDR3 coding DNA: TGCAGTGCTAGGGCGAACAGGGGGATTTGGGAAAATCAGCCCCAGCATTTT.

V usage is TRBV20-1 and J usage is TRBJ1-3, with a tentative D call TRBD1 (5 bases). Germline CDR1 and CDR2: DFQATT and SNEGSKA (reference sequence). V was shortened by 1 base and J by 8 bases, with 21 bases between the two germline ends. The CDR3 is made up of 16 amino acids. This CDR3 is CSARGPGQGYGYTIYF. CDR3 DNA sequence: TGCAGTGCTAGAGGCCCCGGACAAGGCTATGGCTACACCATATATTTT.

This chain links TRBV20-1 with TRBJ2-7, with 9 bases aligning to TRBD2. CDR3 length: 15 amino acids. Germline loops: CDR1 DFQATT, CDR2 SNEGSKA (reference sequence). The trim removed 6 bases at V and 5 bases at J, leaving 14 bases unmatched. CDR3 protein: CSASSRSGSGDEQYF. CDR3 bases: TGCAGTGCCAGCAGCCGTAGCGGGAGTGGGGACGAGCAGTACTTC.

The V call is TRBV7-2, the J call TRBJ2-2; D remains unclear. This CDR3 is built from 13 residues. Between the trimmed V and J ends, which lost 0 bases and 3 bases, there was a span of 2 bases. From germline, CDR1 is SGHTA and CDR2 FQGNSA. CDR3 protein: CASSLAYTGELFF. The CDR3 nucleotides are TGTGCCAGCAGCTTAGCTTACACCGGGGAGCTGTTTTTT.

This clonotype occurred many times. The V gene is TRBV25-1, the J gene TRBJ2-7; 8 positions match TRBD2. J lost 7 bases, V lost 4 bases, and 12 bases had no gene match. Per germline, CDR1 MGHDK and CDR2 SYGVNS. The CDR3 is 15 amino acids. The CDR3 region is CASSVLAARTPEQYF. The CDR3 DNA sequence: TGTGCCAGCAGTGTACTAGCGGCCCGGACACCAGAGCAGTACTTC.

In its sample, this clonotype was seen a few times. The V gene is TRBV27, the J gene TRBJ2-7, with 7 bases aligning to TRBD1. The CDR3 contains 14 residues. In germline, CDR1 is MNHEY, CDR2 SMNVEV (reference sequence). V dropped 4 bases and J dropped 5; count of bases not matched to a gene: 8. In DNA form, the CDR3 reads TGTGCCAGCAGTTACAGGGGTCTTCTTAACGAGCAGTACTTC. Protein: CASSYRGLLNEQYF.

J is TRBJ1-5 and V is TRBV10-3; 8 bases fit TRBD1. After removal of 2 bases from V and 5 bases from J, the junction contained 2 bases not matched to a gene. Germline V lookup: CDR1 ENHRY, CDR2 SYGVKD. The CDR3 runs to 14 residues. The chain's CDR3 is CAISEGQGDQPQHF. The CDR3, as DNA: TGTGCCATCAGTGAGGGACAGGGAGATCAGCCCCAGCATTTT.

The gene calls are TRBV7-2 and TRBJ2-7, with TRBD2 identical over 8 bases. Germline assignment: CDR1 SGHTA and CDR2 FQGNSA. There are 16 residues in the CDR3. After removal of 5 bases from V and 1 base from J, the junction contained 10 bases not matched to a gene. DNA for the CDR3: TGTGCCAGCAGCCTGCGGAGGTCGGGGGGGTCCTACGAGCAGTACTTC. Its translation: CASSLRRSGGSYEQYF.

V usage is TRBV7-2 and J usage is TRBJ1-2; D is unclear. V lost 6 bases, J lost 1 base, and 12 bases lay in between. Germline values: CDR1 SGHTA, CDR2 FQGNSA. The CDR3 is 14 amino acids. This CDR3 reads CASSSESNNYGYTF. In nucleotides, the CDR3 is TGTGCCAGCAGTTCTGAGAGCAATAACTATGGCTACACCTTC.

The V gene is TRBV29-1, the J gene TRBJ1-4; no clear D. V lost 4 bases, J lost 0 bases, and 9 bases lay in between. CDR1 SQVTM and CDR2 ANQGSEA come from the germline V gene. There are 14 residues in the CDR3. CDR3 in DNA: TGCAGCGTTGGGAAGGCTTCAACTAATGAAAAACTGTTTTTT. Translating gives CSVGKASTNEKLFF.

The chain uses TRBV13 and TRBJ2-5; tentatively, D is TRBD1 (7 bases). Germline CDR1 and CDR2: PRHDT and FYEKMQ (reference sequence). Trimming shortened V by 3 bases and J by 5 bases, and 10 bases separated the two germline ends. The CDR3 totals 13 residues. CDR3 nucleotide sequence: TGTGCCAGCAGCTTCAGGGGGGTCGAGACCCAGTACTTC. Protein: CASSFRGVETQYF.

This clonotype was counted at least ten times. The chain uses TRBV9 and TRBJ1-1; a possible D gene is TRBD1 (5 bases). Germline V lookup: CDR1 SGDLS, CDR2 YYNGEE. The ends were cut back, 4 bases at V and 6 bases at J, with 13 bases in the middle. The CDR3 contains 13 residues. CDR3 sequence (DNA): TGTGCCAGCAGCCCCAGAACAGGTCCTGAAGCTTTCTTT. Its translation is CASSPRTGPEAFF. Supplemented by reference TRBV9 and TRBJ1-1, the full variable domain reads DSGVTQTPKHLITATGQRVTLRCSPRSGDLSVYWYQQSLDQGLQFLIQYYNGEERAKGNILERFSAQQFPDLHSELNLSSLELGDSALYFCASSPRTGPEAFFGQGTRLTVV.

This clonotype came up many times. The CDR3 DNA reads TGTGCCATCAGTGATACTTGGGCCACCTCAGAGCTGGCTTTCTTT. As protein: CAISDTWATSELAFF. The chain recombines TRBV10-3 with TRBJ1-1, with D unclear. CDR1 is ENHRY, CDR2 SYGVKD, per germline. V was pared by 3 bases and J by 11 bases, with 22 bases between. The CDR3 length is 15 residues.

Comments on this clonotype: The CDR3 does not end in the conserved phenylalanine or tryptophan, so this is likely a read error. The rearrangement links TRBV10-3 to TRBJ2-5, with D maybe TRBD2 (5 bases). Germline assignment: CDR1 ENHRY and CDR2 SYGVKD. The CDR3 sequence is 11 residues long. Trimming took off 2 bases at V and 7 bases at J, with 5 bases between the two ends. DNA for the CDR3: TGTGCCATCAGTGAGGAGGGGACCCAGTACTAC. This encodes CAISEEGTQYY.

The V gene is TRBV2, the J gene TRBJ1-2; 7 nucleotides align to TRBD1. Germline loops: CDR1 SNHLY, CDR2 FYNNEI. CDR3 length: 15 amino acids. V shed 2 bases and J 1 base; nucleotides not matched to a gene: 4. CDR3 residues: CASSESGQINYGYTF. As DNA, the CDR3 is TGTGCCAGCAGTGAATCGGGACAGATTAACTATGGCTACACCTTC.

This clonotype was recorded only once. The V and J genes are TRBV11-2 and TRBJ2-5, with TRBD1 identical over 9 bases. The CDR3 has 14 amino acids. With V trimmed by 5 bases and J by 7 bases, 8 bases remained unmatched. The germline gives CDR1 SGHAT, CDR2 FQNNGV. This CDR3 reads CASSAGQGGGTQYF. CDR3 in DNA: TGTGCCAGCAGCGCGGGACAGGGCGGGGGGACCCAGTACTTC.

This chain connects TRBV7-2 to TRBJ1-5; 11 bases match TRBD1. The CDR3 is made up of 16 amino acids. The germline gives CDR1 SGHTA, CDR2 FQGNSA. Germline trimming cut 3 bases from V and 5 bases from J; bases unmatched to any gene: 6. CDR3 sequence (DNA): TGTGCCAGCAGCTTCGTCGGGACAGGGGGGGATCAGCCCCAGCATTTT. Translation gives CASSFVGTGGDQPQHF.

This clonotype was recorded once. Because the CDR3 is missing its conserved closing phenylalanine or tryptophan, this is likely a read error. The chain employs TRBV10-3 and TRBJ1-2; maybe TRBD1 (6 bases). The CDR3 sequence is 13 residues long. CDR1 is ENHRY and CDR2 is SYGVKD in the germline V gene. The V gene lost 1 base and the J gene lost 10 bases, with 13 bases spanning the gap. The CDR3 nucleotides read TGTGCCATCAGTGAGTGGGGGGGCAGGGACTACACCCTC. It encodes CAISEWGGRDYTL.

The V and J genes are TRBV9 and TRBJ1-1; no definite D call. The CDR3 covers 12 residues. V dropped 4 bases and J dropped 4 bases, with 8 bases sitting between them. CDR1 and CDR2 (germline): SGDLS, YYNGEE. CDR3 sequence (DNA): TGTGCCAGCAGCTGGAGTAGCACTGAAGCTTTCTTT. Translation gives CASSWSSTEAFF.

This clonotype was found many times. The chain combines TRBV6-1 with TRBJ1-5, with 8 positions matching TRBD1. The trim removed 2 bases at V and 5 bases at J, leaving 5 bases unmatched. The CDR3 length is 15 residues. CDR1 MNHNS and CDR2 SASEGT come from the germline V gene. CDR3 coding DNA: TGTGCCAGCAGTGAACCGGGACAGGCGGATCAGCCCCAGCATTTT. This encodes CASSEPGQADQPQHF.

This clonotype was recorded many times. This sequence joins TRBV7-2 and TRBJ2-7; 9 bases fit TRBD1. V shed 5 bases, J shed 7 bases, and the junction held 12 bases outside the gene matches. CDR1 is SGHTA, CDR2 FQGNSA, per germline. This CDR3 comprises 15 residues. The CDR3 spells CASSSPGQGSREQYF. For the CDR3, the DNA is TGTGCCAGCAGCAGTCCGGGACAGGGCTCCCGGGAGCAGTACTTC.

The chain carries TRBV11-2 and TRBJ2-7; the D gene is possibly TRBD2 (5 bases). Germline lookup yields CDR1 SGHAT and CDR2 FQNNGV. This CDR3 contains 15 residues. V was trimmed by 5 bases and J by 5 bases, leaving 19 bases between them. The CDR3 spells CASSTYGVAIHEQYF. DNA of the CDR3: TGTGCCAGCAGCACCTACGGGGTAGCGATCCACGAGCAGTACTTC.

This chain connects TRBV25-1 to TRBJ1-2; no firm D call. Germline CDR1 reads MGHDK; CDR2 reads SYGVNS. The CDR3 covers 13 residues. Trimming removed 5 bases at V and 8 bases at J, with 15 bases between. The chain's CDR3 is CASSLTGLRGYTF. The CDR3 bases are TGTGCCAGCAGTTTAACGGGGTTACGGGGCTACACCTTC.

On this clonotype: One end of the junction does not line up with germline, which may come from a read error. The chain joins TRBV10-3 to TRBJ2-5; D tentatively reads TRBD1 or TRBD2 (5 bases each). The CDR3 contains 15 residues. The V gene's germline CDR1 is ENHRY and CDR2 SYGVKD. The CDR3 region has the DNA TGTGCCATCAGTGAGAGGGACCAACTGCAAGAGGCCCAGTACTTC. This sequence encodes CAISERDQLQEAQYF.

This clonotype was picked up many times. The chain combines TRBV6-5 with TRBJ2-6, with 7 bases matching TRBD1. Germline V gene lookup returns CDR1 MNHEY and CDR2 SVGAGI. The CDR3 has 20 amino acids. The trim removed 2 bases at V and 6 bases at J, leaving 19 bases unmatched. The CDR3 loop reads CASSYPLGQPVPLLANVLTF. As DNA, the CDR3 is TGTGCCAGCAGTTACCCTCTGGGACAGCCCGTACCTCTCTTGGCCAACGTCCTGACTTTC.

The chain uses TRBV11-2 and TRBJ2-5; D could derive from TRBD1 or TRBD2 (5 bases each). V lost 4 bases and J 8 bases, leaving 17 bases between the germline ends. The CDR3 totals 14 residues. Germline-derived CDR1 and CDR2 are SGHAT and FQNNGV. CDR3 in DNA: TGTGCCAGCAGCTCTTGGGGACGGAAGAGAACCCAGTACTTC. It encodes CASSSWGRKRTQYF.

This clonotype was observed a few times. The chain employs TRBV19 and TRBJ1-1; D uncertain. The CDR3 runs to 13 residues. V was cut by 4 bases and J by 1 base, with 7 bases left in between. Germline V CDR1 and CDR2: LNHDA, SQIVND (reference sequence). The CDR3 sequence: CASSTERNTEAFF. For the CDR3, the DNA is TGTGCCAGTAGTACCGAGCGGAACACTGAAGCTTTCTTT.

A remark on this clonotype: At one end the junction does not follow the germline gene, possibly because of a read error. The J gene is TRBJ2-5, the V gene TRBV10-3; 9 bases are shared with TRBD1. The CDR3 runs to 14 residues. The germline V gene has CDR1 ENHRY and CDR2 SYGVKD. CDR3 DNA: TGTGCCATCAGTCTCACAGGGGGCTCAGAGCCCCAGTACTTC. This sequence encodes CAISLTGGSEPQYF.

This clonotype has a count of ten or more. One end of the junction fails to match germline, which may point to a read error. V usage is TRBV29-1 and J usage is TRBJ1-1, with TRBD1 matching 10 bases. The CDR3 loop spans 13 amino acids. Germline V gene sequence: CDR1 SQVTM, CDR2 ANQGSEA. The CDR3 spells CSVEGQGGTEAFF. As DNA, the CDR3 is TGCAGCGTAGAAGGACAGGGGGGGACTGAAGCTTTCTTT.